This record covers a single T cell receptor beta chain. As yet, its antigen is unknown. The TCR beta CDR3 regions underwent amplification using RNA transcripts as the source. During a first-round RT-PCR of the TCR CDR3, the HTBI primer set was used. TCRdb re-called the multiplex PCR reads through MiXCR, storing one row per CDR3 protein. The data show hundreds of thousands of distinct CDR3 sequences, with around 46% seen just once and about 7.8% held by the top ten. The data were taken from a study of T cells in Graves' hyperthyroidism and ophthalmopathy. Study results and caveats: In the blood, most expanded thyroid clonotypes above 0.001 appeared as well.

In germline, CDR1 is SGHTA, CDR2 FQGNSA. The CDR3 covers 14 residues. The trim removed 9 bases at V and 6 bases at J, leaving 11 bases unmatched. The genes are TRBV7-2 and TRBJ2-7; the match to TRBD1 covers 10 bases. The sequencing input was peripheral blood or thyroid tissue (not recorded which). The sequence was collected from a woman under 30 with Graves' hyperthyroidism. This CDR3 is CASSLPGQGGEQYF. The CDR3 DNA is TGTGCCAGTAGTCTTCCCGGACAGGGGGGCGAGCAGTACTTC.